This TCR beta chain appears in the sequencing data of a study of CD8+ T cells in alopecia areata. For the study at large: Treatment of the treated patients consisted of oral tofacitinib, 5 to 10 mg twice daily.

On this clone itself: The antigen is not known.

Trimming cost V 5 bases and J 3 bases, with 5 bases left between them. The V gene's germline CDR1 is MNHEY and CDR2 SMNVEV (reference sequence). This CDR3 is 11 amino acids long. Study findings and constraints: Amid tofacitinib therapy, many expanded lesional clones stayed present in scalp and blood.

Documented treatment: oral pan-JAK inhibitor, 5-10 mg twice daily. Extracted RNA was reverse transcribed, and the resulting cDNA served as sequencing template. Here immunoSEQ multiplex PCR was the method, and the copy in TCRdb shows in-frame clones only, minus some. This sample has about 74,000 clones; roughly 30% occur once, and the top ten carry under 15%. The clonotype comes from a human donor with alopecia areata. This chain connects TRBV27 to TRBJ2-7; D is uncertain. The sample consisted of CD8+ T cells sorted from blood, taken at week 4, from a patient treated with tofacitinib. This CDR3 reads CASSPIYEQYF. The CDR3, as DNA: TGTGCCAGCAGTCCAATCTACGAGCAGTACTTC.